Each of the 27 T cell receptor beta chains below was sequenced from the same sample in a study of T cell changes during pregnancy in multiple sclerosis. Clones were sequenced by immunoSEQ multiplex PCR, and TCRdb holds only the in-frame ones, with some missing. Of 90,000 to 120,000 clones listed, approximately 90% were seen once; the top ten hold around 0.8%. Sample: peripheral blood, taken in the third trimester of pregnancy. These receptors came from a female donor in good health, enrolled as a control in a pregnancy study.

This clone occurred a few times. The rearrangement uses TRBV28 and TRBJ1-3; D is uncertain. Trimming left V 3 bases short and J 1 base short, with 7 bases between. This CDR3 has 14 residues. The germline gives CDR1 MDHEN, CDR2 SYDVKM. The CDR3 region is CASSLRQSGNTIYF. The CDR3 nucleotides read TGTGCCAGCAGTTTGAGGCAGTCTGGAAACACCATATATTTT.

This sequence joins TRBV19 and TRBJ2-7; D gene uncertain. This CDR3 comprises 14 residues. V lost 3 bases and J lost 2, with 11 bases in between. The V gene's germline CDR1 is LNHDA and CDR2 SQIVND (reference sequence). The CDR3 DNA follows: TGTGCCAGTAGTATCCCTGGCAGAACCTACGAGCAGTACTTC. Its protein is CASSIPGRTYEQYF.

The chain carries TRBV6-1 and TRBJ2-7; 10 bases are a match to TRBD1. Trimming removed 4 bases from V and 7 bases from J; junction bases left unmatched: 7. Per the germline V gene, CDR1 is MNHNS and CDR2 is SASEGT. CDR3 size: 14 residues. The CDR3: CASSVDRGAQEQYF. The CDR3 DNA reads TGTGCCAGCAGTGTGGACAGGGGGGCGCAGGAGCAGTACTTC.

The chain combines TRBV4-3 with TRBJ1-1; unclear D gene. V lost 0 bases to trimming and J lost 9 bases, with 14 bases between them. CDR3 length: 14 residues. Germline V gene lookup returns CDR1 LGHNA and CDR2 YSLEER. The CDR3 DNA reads TGCGCCAGCAGCCAAGATCCGGGAGGAGCCCAAGCTTTCTTT. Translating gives CASSQDPGGAQAFF.

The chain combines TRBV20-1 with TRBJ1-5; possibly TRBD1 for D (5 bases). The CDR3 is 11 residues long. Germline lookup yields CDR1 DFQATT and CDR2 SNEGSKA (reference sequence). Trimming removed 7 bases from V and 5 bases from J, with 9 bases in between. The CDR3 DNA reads TGCAGTGTGGGGGGGGATCAGCCCCAGCATTTT. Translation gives CSVGGDQPQHF.

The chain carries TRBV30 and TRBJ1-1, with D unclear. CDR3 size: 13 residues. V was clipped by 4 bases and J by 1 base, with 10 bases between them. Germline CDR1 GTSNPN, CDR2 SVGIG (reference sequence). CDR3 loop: CAWKRNANTEAFF. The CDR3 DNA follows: TGTGCCTGGAAGCGGAATGCGAACACTGAAGCTTTCTTT.

CDR3 sequence reads: CASGVEGVETQYF. The CDR3 DNA follows: TGTGCCAGCGGGGTCGAGGGGGTAGAGACCCAGTACTTC. This rearrangement joins TRBV25-1 to TRBJ2-5; maybe TRBD1 (6 bases). Germline CDR1 MGHDK, CDR2 SYGVNS. The CDR3 is 13 amino acids. V lost 8 bases, J lost 4 bases, and 14 bases lay in between.

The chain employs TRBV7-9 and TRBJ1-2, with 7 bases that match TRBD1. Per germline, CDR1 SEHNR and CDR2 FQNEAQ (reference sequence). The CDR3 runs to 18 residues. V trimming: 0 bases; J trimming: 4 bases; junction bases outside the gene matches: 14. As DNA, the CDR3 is TGTGCCAGCAGCTTAGCTTATCACAGGGGCTTCGTGGTCTATGGCTACACCTTC. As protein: CASSLAYHRGFVVYGYTF.

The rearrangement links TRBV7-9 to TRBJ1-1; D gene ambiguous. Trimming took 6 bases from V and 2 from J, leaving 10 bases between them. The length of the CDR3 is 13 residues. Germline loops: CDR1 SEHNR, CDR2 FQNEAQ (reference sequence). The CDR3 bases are TGTGCCAGCAGATCGCGGGCTAACACTGAAGCTTTCTTT. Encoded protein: CASRSRANTEAFF.

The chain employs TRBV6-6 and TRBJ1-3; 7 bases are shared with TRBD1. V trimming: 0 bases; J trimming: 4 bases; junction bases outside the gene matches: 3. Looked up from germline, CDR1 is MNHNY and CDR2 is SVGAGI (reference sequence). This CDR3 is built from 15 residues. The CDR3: CASSYSQGRGNTIYF. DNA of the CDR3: TGTGCCAGCAGTTACTCACAGGGGAGAGGAAACACCATATATTTT.

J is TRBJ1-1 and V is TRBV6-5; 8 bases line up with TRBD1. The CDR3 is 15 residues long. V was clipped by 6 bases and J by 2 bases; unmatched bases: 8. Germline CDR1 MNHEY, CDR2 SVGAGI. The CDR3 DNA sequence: TGTGCCAGCAGCCGACAGGGGCCCATTAACACTGAAGCTTTCTTT. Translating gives CASSRQGPINTEAFF.

In DNA form, the CDR3 reads TGTGCCAGCAGCTTAGCGGGGGGATTGAACACCGGGGAGCTGTTTTTT. It specifies CASSLAGGLNTGELFF. The chain is built from TRBV5-6 and TRBJ2-2; TRBD2 aligns across 9 bases. Germline V CDR1 and CDR2: SGHDT, YYEEEE. Losses at the gene ends were 2 bases for V and 1 base for J; bases not matched to a gene: 3. The CDR3 contains 16 residues.

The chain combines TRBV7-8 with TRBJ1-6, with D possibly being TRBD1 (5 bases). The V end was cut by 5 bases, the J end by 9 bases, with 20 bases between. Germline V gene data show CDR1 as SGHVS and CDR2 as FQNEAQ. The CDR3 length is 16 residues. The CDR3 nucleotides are TGTGCCAGCAGCCCCCGCCGAGGGGAGGAAGGTTCACCCCTCCACTTT. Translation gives CASSPRRGEEGSPLHF.

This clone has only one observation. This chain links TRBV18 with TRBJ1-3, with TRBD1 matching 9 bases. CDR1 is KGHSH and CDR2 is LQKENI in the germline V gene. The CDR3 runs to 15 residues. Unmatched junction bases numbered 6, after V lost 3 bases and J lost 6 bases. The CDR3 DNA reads TGTGCCAGCTCACCCTCCAGGACAGGGGAAAACACCATATATTTT. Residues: CASSPSRTGENTIYF.

The CDR3 reads CASSLAHTGSTYEQYF. For the CDR3, the DNA is TGTGCCAGCAGCTTAGCCCACACCGGGTCTACCTACGAGCAGTACTTC. This sequence joins TRBV11-1 and TRBJ2-7; the D is unclear. CDR3 length: 16 residues. Trimming took off 0 bases at V and 2 bases at J, with 14 bases between the two ends. Germline lookup yields CDR1 SGHAT and CDR2 FQDESV (reference sequence).

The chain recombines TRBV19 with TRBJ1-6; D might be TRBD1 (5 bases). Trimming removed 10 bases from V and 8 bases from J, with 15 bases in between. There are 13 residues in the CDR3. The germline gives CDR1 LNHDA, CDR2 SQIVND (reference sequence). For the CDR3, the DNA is TGTGCCACCCGTCGGGGGATTGATTCACCCCTCCACTTT. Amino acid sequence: CATRRGIDSPLHF.

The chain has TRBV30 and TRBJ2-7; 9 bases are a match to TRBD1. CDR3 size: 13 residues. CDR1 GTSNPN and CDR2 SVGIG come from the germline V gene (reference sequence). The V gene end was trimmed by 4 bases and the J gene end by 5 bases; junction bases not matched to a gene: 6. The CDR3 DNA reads TGTGCCTGGAATCCGGACAGGGGACACGAGCAGTACTTC. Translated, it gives CAWNPDRGHEQYF.

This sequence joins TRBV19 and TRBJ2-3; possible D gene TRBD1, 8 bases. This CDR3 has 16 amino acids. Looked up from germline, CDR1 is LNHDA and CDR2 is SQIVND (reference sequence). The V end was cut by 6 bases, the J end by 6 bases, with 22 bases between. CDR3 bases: TGTGCCAGTAGACCTAGGACAGGGAGGGTAGCGGATACGCAGTATTTT. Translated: CASRPRTGRVADTQYF.

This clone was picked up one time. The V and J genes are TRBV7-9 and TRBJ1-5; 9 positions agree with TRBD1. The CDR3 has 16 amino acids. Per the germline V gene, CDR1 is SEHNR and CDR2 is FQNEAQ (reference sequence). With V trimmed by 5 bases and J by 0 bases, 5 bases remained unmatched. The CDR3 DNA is TGTGCCAGCAGCCCGTGGGACAGGGATAGCAATCAGCCCCAGCATTTT. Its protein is CASSPWDRDSNQPQHF.

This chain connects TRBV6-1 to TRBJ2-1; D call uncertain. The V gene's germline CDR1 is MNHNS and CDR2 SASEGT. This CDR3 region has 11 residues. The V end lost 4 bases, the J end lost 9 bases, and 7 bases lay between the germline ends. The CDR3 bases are TGTGCCAGCAGTGCCCGTAGTGAGCAGTTCTTC. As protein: CASSARSEQFF.

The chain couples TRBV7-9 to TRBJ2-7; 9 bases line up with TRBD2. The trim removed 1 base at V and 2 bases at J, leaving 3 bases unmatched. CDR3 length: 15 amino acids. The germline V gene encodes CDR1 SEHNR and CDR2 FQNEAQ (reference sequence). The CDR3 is CASSLGTSAPYEQYF. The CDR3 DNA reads TGTGCCAGCAGCTTAGGGACTAGCGCGCCCTACGAGCAGTACTTC.

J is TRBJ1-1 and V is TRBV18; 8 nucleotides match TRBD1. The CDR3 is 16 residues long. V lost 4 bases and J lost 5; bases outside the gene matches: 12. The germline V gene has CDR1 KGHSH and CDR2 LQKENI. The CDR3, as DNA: TGTGCCAGCTCACTAAATTCTCAGGGGGCAGAGACTGAAGCTTTCTTT. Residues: CASSLNSQGAETEAFF.

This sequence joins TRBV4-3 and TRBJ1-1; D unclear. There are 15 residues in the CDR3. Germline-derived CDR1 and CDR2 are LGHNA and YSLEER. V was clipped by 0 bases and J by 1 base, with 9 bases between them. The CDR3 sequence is CASSQDRERNTEAFF. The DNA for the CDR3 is TGCGCCAGCAGCCAAGATCGGGAGAGGAACACTGAAGCTTTCTTT.

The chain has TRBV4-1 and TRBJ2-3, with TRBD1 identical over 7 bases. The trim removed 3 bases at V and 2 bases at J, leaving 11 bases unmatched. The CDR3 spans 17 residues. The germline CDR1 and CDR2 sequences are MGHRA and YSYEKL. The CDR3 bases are TGCGCCAGCAGCCAGAAATCGACAGGGAGAGACACAGATACGCAGTATTTT. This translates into CASSQKSTGRDTDTQYF.

The CDR3 spells CASSQVPIIQETQYF. The CDR3 DNA reads as TGCGCCAGCAGCCAAGTGCCTATCATACAAGAGACCCAGTACTTC. The rearrangement links TRBV4-1 to TRBJ2-5; D is unresolved. Deletions cut 1 base from V and 2 bases from J, with 11 bases between. CDR3 size: 15 residues. Per the germline V gene, CDR1 is MGHRA and CDR2 is YSYEKL.

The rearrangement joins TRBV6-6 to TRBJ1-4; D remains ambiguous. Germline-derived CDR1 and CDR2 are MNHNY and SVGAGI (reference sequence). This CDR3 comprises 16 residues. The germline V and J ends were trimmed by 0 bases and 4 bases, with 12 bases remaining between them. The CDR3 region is CASSYSPTRLNEKLFF. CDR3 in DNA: TGTGCCAGCAGTTACTCGCCAACACGACTTAATGAAAAACTGTTTTTT.

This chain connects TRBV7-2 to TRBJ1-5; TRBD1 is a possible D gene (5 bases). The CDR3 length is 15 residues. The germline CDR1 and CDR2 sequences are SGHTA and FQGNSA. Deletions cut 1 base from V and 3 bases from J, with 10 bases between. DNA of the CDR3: TGTGCCAGCAGCTTAGTCGACAGAGTCAATCAGCCCCAGCATTTT. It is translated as CASSLVDRVNQPQHF.